These 28 T cell receptor beta chains were all obtained from the same sample, sequenced in a study of T cells in Graves' hyperthyroidism and ophthalmopathy. Amplified regions were TCR beta CDR3 sequences from RNA transcripts. A set of HTBI primers served as the primers for a first-round RT-PCR of the TCR CDR3. A single record per CDR3 protein comes from TCRdb applying MiXCR to the multiplex PCR reads. The sample has about 270,000 distinct CDR3 sequences; 20% to 25% are singletons. Input material: blood. These receptors all come from a man in his forties with Graves' hyperthyroidism that later progressed to Graves' ophthalmopathy.

The genes are TRBV20-1 and TRBJ2-7; no firm D call. The CDR3 is 13 amino acids. The germline V gene has CDR1 DFQATT and CDR2 SNEGSKA (reference sequence). Trimming took 1 base from V and 3 from J, leaving 10 bases between them. The CDR3 loop reads CSARGYLHYEQYF. The CDR3 bases are TGCAGTGCTAGAGGCTATTTACACTACGAGCAGTACTTC.

This clonotype was observed at least ten times. The genes are TRBV24-1 and TRBJ2-5; no clear D. This CDR3 has 12 residues. Trimming shortened V by 4 bases and J by 1 base, and 3 bases separated the two germline ends. Germline V gene sequence: CDR1 KGHDR, CDR2 SFDVKD. As DNA, the CDR3 is TGTGCCACCAGTGACCCCCAAGAGACCCAGTACTTC. It yields the protein CATSDPQETQYF.

This clonotype was picked up many times. This rearrangement joins TRBV28 to TRBJ2-5; 9 bases map to TRBD1. Trimming at V came to 6 bases and at J to 4 bases, leaving 6 bases not matched to a gene. The CDR3 runs to 14 residues. CDR1 and CDR2 from the germline V gene are MDHEN and SYDVKM. The CDR3 nucleotides are TGTGCCAGCAGATACAGGACAGGGGTAGAGACCCAGTACTTC. Translated: CASRYRTGVETQYF.

This clonotype occurred many times. This chain links TRBV4-1 with TRBJ1-1, with 7 positions matching TRBD1. Germline values: CDR1 MGHRA, CDR2 YSYEKL. CDR3 length: 13 residues. The ends lost 4 bases at V and 6 bases at J; junction bases unmatched: 5. CDR3 residues: CASSRGTVAEAFF. The CDR3 coding sequence is TGCGCCAGCAGCCGAGGGACAGTTGCTGAAGCTTTCTTT.

This clonotype occurred many times. V gene TRBV5-1 combines with J gene TRBJ2-5; D tentatively fits TRBD1 or TRBD2 (7 bases each). The CDR3 is 17 amino acids. Germline V gene data show CDR1 as SGHRS and CDR2 as YFSETQ. Trimming removed 1 base at V and 2 bases at J, with 18 bases between. CDR3 DNA sequence: TGCGCCAGCAGCTTGAGGAGACAGGGAGGGGTTCAAGAGACCCAGTACTTC. Translation: CASSLRRQGGVQETQYF.

This clonotype was counted ten times or more. V is TRBV6-1 and J is TRBJ2-7; D is uncertain. This CDR3 is built from 11 residues. Deletions cut 7 bases from V and 7 bases from J, with 11 bases between. CDR1 is MNHNS and CDR2 is SASEGT in the germline V gene. The CDR3 loop reads CASTLLGEQYF. The DNA of the CDR3 is TGTGCCAGCACCCTCCTCGGGGAGCAGTACTTC.

This clonotype was picked up many times. J is TRBJ2-7 and V is TRBV7-9; a weak D match, TRBD1 (6 bases). The CDR3 sequence is 15 residues long. V shed 6 bases and J shed 0 bases, with 15 bases lying between them. CDR1 is SEHNR, CDR2 FQNEAQ, per germline (reference sequence). The CDR3 bases are TGTGCCAGCAGTTTAATGGACAGCTTCTCCTACGAGCAGTACTTC. Translation: CASSLMDSFSYEQYF.

This clonotype was picked up many times. V usage is TRBV15 and J usage is TRBJ2-5; D gene uncertain. There are 12 residues in the CDR3. Trimming removed 4 bases at V and 3 bases at J, with 6 bases between. Germline V gene data show CDR1 as LNHNV and CDR2 as YYDKDF (reference sequence). The CDR3 DNA sequence: TGTGCCACCAGCAAATATAAAGAGACCCAGTACTTC. As protein: CATSKYKETQYF. The entire variable domain, with the rest obtained from reference TRBV15 and TRBJ2-5, is as follows: DAMVIQNPRYQVTQFGKPVTLSCSQTLNHNVMYWYQQKSSQAPKLLFHYYDKDFNNEADTPDNFQSRRPNTSFCFLDIRSPGLGDTAMYLCATSKYKETQYFGPGTRLLVL.

This chain joins TRBV6-1 and TRBJ1-5; D is undetermined. Trimming pared 7 bases from V and 10 bases from J, leaving 17 bases between. The CDR3 loop spans 13 amino acids. The germline V gene has CDR1 MNHNS and CDR2 SASEGT. In DNA form, the CDR3 reads TGTGCCAGCACCACCCAACTTGAGCATCCCCAGCATTTT. Translated, it gives CASTTQLEHPQHF.

CDR3 nucleotide sequence: TGCGCCAGCAGCCAAGAGACGAGCTCCTATAATTCACCCCTCCACTTT. This gives the protein CASSQETSSYNSPLHF. V and J are TRBV4-1 and TRBJ1-6; D gene unclear. With 0 bases removed from V and 0 bases from J, the gap between germline ends came to 6 bases. The CDR3 covers 16 residues. Germline lookup yields CDR1 MGHRA and CDR2 YSYEKL.

This clonotype was seen only a few times. This chain connects TRBV6-2 or TRBV6-3 to TRBJ2-5, with D perhaps matching TRBD1 (6 bases). CDR3 length equals 14 residues. V lost 2 bases, J lost 5 bases, and 12 bases lay in between. Germline V gene lookup returns CDR1 MNHEY and CDR2 SVGEGT. The CDR3 nucleotides are TGTGCCAGCAGTTACGAGGCAGGGGAGGAGACCCAGTACTTC. Its translation is CASSYEAGEETQYF.

This clonotype turned up a few times. This chain connects TRBV6-5 to TRBJ2-5; the D gene is possibly TRBD2 (5 bases). Germline CDR1 and CDR2: MNHEY and SVGAGI. The ends were cut back, 4 bases at V and 1 base at J, with 10 bases in the middle. This CDR3 is built from 14 residues. The CDR3 loop reads CASSSGGTQETQYF. The CDR3 nucleotides are TGTGCCAGCAGTTCCGGAGGTACCCAAGAGACCCAGTACTTC.

This clonotype was observed many times. The chain carries TRBV25-1 and TRBJ2-7; maybe TRBD2 (5 bases). This CDR3 is 15 amino acids long. V was clipped by 0 bases and J by 2 bases, with 11 bases between them. Germline V lookup: CDR1 MGHDK, CDR2 SYGVNS. The CDR3 DNA follows: TGTGCCAGCAGTGAATATATGGCGGGTGCCTACGAGCAGTACTTC. Amino acids: CASSEYMAGAYEQYF.

This clonotype showed up many times. J is TRBJ2-2 and V is TRBV5-1, with D perhaps matching TRBD1 (5 bases). The V end was cut by 4 bases, the J end by 7 bases, with 14 bases between. The CDR3 runs to 14 residues. Germline-derived CDR1 and CDR2 are SGHRS and YFSETQ. CDR3 amino acids: CASSPDMSFGELFF. As DNA, the CDR3 is TGCGCCAGCAGCCCGGACATGTCCTTCGGGGAGCTGTTTTTT.

There are many counts of this clonotype. The chain is built from TRBV6-5 and TRBJ2-6; D is unresolved. Germline loops: CDR1 MNHEY, CDR2 SVGAGI. The CDR3 is made up of 17 amino acids. V was clipped by 2 bases and J by 0 bases, with 11 bases between them. CDR3 DNA sequence: TGTGCCAGCAGTTACGGGATCCCGGGCTCTGGGGCCAACGTCCTGACTTTC. Amino acids: CASSYGIPGSGANVLTF.

Notes on this clonotype: At one boundary the junction diverges from the germline segment, which might be a read error. This rearrangement joins TRBV11-2 to TRBJ1-3; 7 nucleotides agree with TRBD1. Germline V gene sequence: CDR1 SGHAT, CDR2 FQNNGV. The CDR3 consists of 16 residues. CDR3 loop: CASSLDRAQIGNTIYF. The CDR3 DNA follows: TGCGCCAGCAGCTTAGACAGGGCCCAAATTGGAAACACCATATATTTT.

This clonotype was detected ten times or more. The chain combines TRBV18 with TRBJ2-7; D gene uncertain. V lost 5 bases and J 5 bases, leaving 13 bases between the germline ends. This CDR3 is built from 13 residues. Germline V gene lookup returns CDR1 KGHSH and CDR2 LQKENI. Here the CDR3 DNA reads TGTGCCAGCTCAACAACCTTTATGAACGAGCAGTACTTC. Its protein is CASSTTFMNEQYF.

This clonotype was detected many times. The CDR3 is CASGEHLSGNTIYF. CDR3 in DNA: TGTGCCAGCGGGGAACACCTCTCTGGAAACACCATATATTTT. The chain uses TRBV7-8 and TRBJ1-3, with unresolved D. Looked up from germline, CDR1 is SGHVS and CDR2 is FQNEAQ. The CDR3 is 14 residues long. V lost 8 bases to trimming and J lost 0 bases, with 11 bases between them. Full variable domain (outside the CDR3, taken from reference TRBV7-8 and TRBJ1-3): GAGVSQSPRYKVAKRGQDVALRCDPISGHVSLFWYQQALGQGPEFLTYFQNEAQLDKSGLPSDRFFAERPEGSVSTLKIQRTQQEDSAVYLCASGEHLSGNTIYFGEGSWLTVV.

This clonotype has a count of ten or more. J is TRBJ2-7 and V is TRBV5-1; TRBD2 aligns across 16 bases. The CDR3 totals 16 residues. Germline CDR1 SGHRS, CDR2 YFSETQ. V was pared by 3 bases and J by 5 bases, with 5 bases of the junction left unmatched. CDR3 region: CASSSGTSGRADEQYF. CDR3 DNA sequence: TGCGCCAGCAGCTCGGGGACTAGCGGGAGGGCGGACGAGCAGTACTTC.

This clonotype occurred many times. The chain joins TRBV7-9 to TRBJ1-1; unclear D gene. The V and J ends lost 3 bases and 4 bases respectively, with 15 bases between them. The CDR3 is 15 residues long. Germline lookup yields CDR1 SEHNR and CDR2 FQNEAQ (reference sequence). The DNA for the CDR3 is TGTGCCAGCAGCTTGAATGCTTTTGGTGGCACTGAAGCTTTCTTT. Translation: CASSLNAFGGTEAFF.

This clonotype was counted at least ten times. The genes are TRBV6-5 and TRBJ1-2; the D gene is possibly TRBD1 (6 bases). Germline values: CDR1 MNHEY, CDR2 SVGAGI. The CDR3 has 14 amino acids. Trimming stripped 4 bases from V and 4 bases from J, with 13 bases between. CDR3 residues: CASSWSGGPYGYTF. In DNA, the CDR3 is TGTGCCAGCAGTTGGTCGGGGGGCCCCTATGGCTACACCTTC.

This clonotype has ten or more counts. CDR3 DNA sequence: TGTGCCTGGACTCCCGGAATAGGGCGGGAGCTTGTCGGGGAGCTGTTTTTT. This sequence encodes CAWTPGIGRELVGELFF. The J gene is TRBJ2-2, the V gene TRBV30; the match to TRBD2 covers 7 bases. The CDR3 is 17 residues long. V was pared by 4 bases and J by 7 bases, with 18 bases of the junction left unmatched. From germline, CDR1 is GTSNPN and CDR2 SVGIG (reference sequence).

In its sample, this clonotype was seen many times. The chain joins TRBV12-3 or TRBV12-4 to TRBJ2-7, with TRBD2 matching over 9 bases. V trimming: 3 bases; J trimming: 6 bases; junction bases outside the gene matches: 9. The CDR3 consists of 15 residues. The CDR3 sequence: CASSFEAGGPGEQYF. CDR3 sequence (DNA): TGTGCCAGCAGTTTTGAGGCGGGAGGGCCGGGCGAGCAGTACTTC.

This clonotype was counted ten times or more. The genes are TRBV3-1 and TRBJ2-4, with 8 bases fitting TRBD2. The CDR3 contains 19 residues. Germline V gene lookup returns CDR1 LGHDT and CDR2 YNNKEL (reference sequence). The J segment lost 3 bases and the V segment lost 0 bases, leaving 13 bases of the junction unmatched. This chain's CDR3 is CASSQDGIVLGLGKNIQYF. The DNA for the CDR3 is TGTGCCAGCAGCCAAGATGGTATTGTTTTGGGACTAGGCAAAAACATTCAGTACTTC.

This clonotype has a count of ten or more. The V gene is TRBV11-1, the J gene TRBJ2-7; 7 nucleotides match TRBD2. V shed 5 bases and J 4 bases; nucleotides not matched to a gene: 14. The CDR3 extends over 16 amino acids. Per the germline V gene, CDR1 is SGHAT and CDR2 is FQDESV (reference sequence). The CDR3 is CASSPLIGLADYEQYF. The CDR3 DNA reads as TGTGCCAGCAGCCCCTTAATAGGGCTAGCGGATTACGAGCAGTACTTC.

The chain combines TRBV6-1 with TRBJ1-2; maybe TRBD1 (6 bases). The CDR3 runs to 13 residues. The germline CDR1 and CDR2 sequences are MNHNS and SASEGT. V lost 4 bases and J lost 8, with 14 bases in between. The CDR3 spells CASSVIQGTGYTF. In DNA form, the CDR3 reads TGTGCCAGCAGTGTAATACAGGGTACAGGCTACACCTTC.

The CDR3 DNA is TGTGCCAGCAGTTCCAAGCCCGGGACTAGCGGGGCAAATCCCTACGAGCAGTACTTC. This translates into CASSSKPGTSGANPYEQYF. V is TRBV6-9 and J is TRBJ2-7, with TRBD2 matching over 13 bases. J lost 2 bases, V lost 4 bases, and 14 bases had no gene match. Germline CDR1 MNHGY, CDR2 SVAAGI. This CDR3 comprises 19 residues.

The sample holds one count of this clonotype. Given a much more abundant clone one base away, this may be a read error. The V call is TRBV5-1, the J call TRBJ1-1; D may be TRBD1 (6 bases). Between the trimmed V and J ends, which lost 4 bases and 1 base, there was a span of 11 bases. The germline V gene encodes CDR1 SGHRS and CDR2 YFSETQ. This CDR3 spans 14 amino acids. The CDR3 coding sequence is TGCGCCAGCAGCGCCCTGACAGGGAACACTGAAGCTTTCTTT. Translation: CASSALTGNTEAFF.